This passage covers 11 T cell receptor beta chains from one sample sequenced in a study of T cells after yellow fever vaccination. One entry per CDR3 protein, called by TCRdb with MiXCR from the 5' RACE reads. The table includes 150,000 to 200,000 distinct CDR3 sequences, approximately 10% detected once. The sequences come from CD8+ T cells sorted from PBMCs, collected 15 days after the yellow fever booster vaccination. The receptors here all came from a man aged 18 to 29 who received the YFV17D yellow fever vaccine.

This clonotype was recorded a few times. This chain links TRBV10-3 with TRBJ1-5; D remains unclear. V was shortened by 10 bases and J by 1 base, with 8 bases between the two germline ends. Germline CDR1 reads ENHRY; CDR2 reads SYGVKD. The CDR3 is made up of 12 amino acids. Here the CDR3 DNA reads TGTGCCACCGCGGTAAGCAATCAGCCCCAGCATTTT. This encodes CATAVSNQPQHF.

The rearrangement joins TRBV28 to TRBJ2-5; no clear D. The CDR3 has 12 residues. Germline-derived CDR1 and CDR2 are MDHEN and SYDVKM. V was clipped by 10 bases and J by 1 base, with 10 bases between them. The CDR3 DNA reads TGTGCCACTCAACAGAGCCAAGAGACCCAGTACTTC. Amino acid sequence: CATQQSQETQYF.

This clonotype was picked up a small number of times. The chain uses TRBV11-2 and TRBJ2-7, with D maybe TRBD1 (5 bases). From germline, CDR1 is SGHAT and CDR2 FQNNGV. The CDR3 loop spans 13 amino acids. V dropped 5 bases and J dropped 6 bases, with 14 bases sitting between them. The CDR3 DNA reads TGTGCCAGCAGCCGCAGGGAAGTGGGCGAGCAGTACTTC. It encodes CASSRREVGEQYF.

The V and J genes are TRBV7-3 and TRBJ2-6; no reliable D call. The CDR3 has 16 residues. The germline V gene has CDR1 SGHTA and CDR2 FQGTGA. Trimming stripped 5 bases from V and 0 bases from J, with 11 bases between. CDR3: CASSPSDFSGANVLTF. The CDR3 nucleotides are TGTGCCAGCAGCCCTTCTGATTTCTCTGGGGCCAACGTCCTGACTTTC.

This clonotype turned up a few times. V and J are TRBV20-1 and TRBJ2-7; 7 bases agree with TRBD2. V dropped 5 bases and J dropped 4; count of bases not matched to a gene: 23. The CDR3 is made up of 18 amino acids. The germline V gene has CDR1 DFQATT and CDR2 SNEGSKA (reference sequence). The CDR3 DNA is TGCAGTGCTCGACCCCCGGGGGGAACCTCTCGAGCACTTTACGAGCAGTACTTC. Its translation: CSARPPGGTSRALYEQYF.

This clonotype was detected only a few times. The chain uses TRBV5-1 and TRBJ2-2, with D tentatively TRBD1 (7 bases). CDR1 SGHRS and CDR2 YFSETQ come from the germline V gene. V dropped 2 bases and J dropped 7 bases, with 15 bases sitting between them. CDR3 length: 15 amino acids. The CDR3 here is CASSFRRGVVGELFF. The DNA of the CDR3 is TGCGCCAGCAGCTTTCGCAGGGGGGTCGTCGGGGAGCTGTTTTTT.

This clonotype was seen only a few times. The V call is TRBV6-5, the J call TRBJ2-1; weak D call: TRBD2 (7 bases). CDR1 is MNHEY and CDR2 is SVGAGI in the germline V gene. Between the trimmed V and J ends, which lost 3 bases and 7 bases, there was a span of 16 bases. The CDR3 is 15 amino acids. CDR3 nucleotides: TGTGCCAGCAGTTATATGGGGGGGCCGGAGAATGAGCAGTTCTTC. Encoded protein: CASSYMGGPENEQFF.

This chain links TRBV29-1 with TRBJ2-7, with D hard to call. Germline lookup yields CDR1 SQVTM and CDR2 ANQGSEA. The V and J ends lost 3 bases and 3 bases respectively, with 9 bases between them. The CDR3 is made up of 12 amino acids. The CDR3 reads CSVEAQDYEQYF. The DNA of the CDR3 is TGCAGCGTTGAGGCTCAGGACTACGAGCAGTACTTC.

This clonotype occurred many times. The chain carries TRBV12-3 or TRBV12-4 and TRBJ2-1; D is possibly TRBD2 (5 bases). Trimming removed 6 bases at V and 7 bases at J, with 16 bases between. The CDR3 length is 14 residues. The CDR3 loop is CASSPTGWRNEQFF. CDR3 coding DNA: TGTGCCAGCAGCCCCACGGGGTGGAGGAATGAGCAGTTCTTC.

The chain carries TRBV3-1 and TRBJ1-3; D perhaps matches TRBD1 (6 bases). Trimming took off 2 bases at V and 2 bases at J, with 10 bases between the two ends. Germline CDR1 reads LGHDT; CDR2 reads YNNKEL (reference sequence). The CDR3 is 15 residues long. CDR3 bases: TGTGCCAGCAGCCAATTCCCAGGGGCTGGAAACACCATATATTTT. Translation gives CASSQFPGAGNTIYF.

This clonotype has a handful of counts. The rearrangement links TRBV25-1 to TRBJ2-2; the match to TRBD2 covers 8 bases. Germline-derived CDR1 and CDR2 are MGHDK and SYGVNS. After removal of 0 bases from V and 7 bases from J, the junction contained 10 bases not matched to a gene. The CDR3 has 17 amino acids. In DNA, the CDR3 is TGTGCCAGCAGTGAATATGGGAGCGGGGGATTCGGCGGGGAGCTGTTTTTT. This gives the protein CASSEYGSGGFGGELFF.